In its sample, the clone carrying this TCR beta chain was seen a few times. Distinct nucleotide sequences in the sample also encode this CDR3. This record belongs to a study of graft-versus-host responses after intestinal transplantation. Overall study context: Recipients obtained multivisceral, liver-intestinal, or isolated intestinal transplants.

Method: immunoSEQ multiplex PCR; TCRdb's copy keeps in-frame clones and lacks some. The table records over 20,000 clones, about half of them present only once. This sequence was found in a human patient who received an intestinal transplant. The material sequenced was alloreactive CD4+ T cells from a mixed lymphocyte reaction culture, taken before intestinal transplant. Subset defined: CFSE-low proliferating T cells sorted from roughly 6-day pre-transplant mixed lymphocyte reaction (GvH or HvG direction).

The CDR3 coding sequence is TGTGCCAGCAGCCCTGGGGCAATCACTGAAGCTTTCTTT. Residues: CASSPGAITEAFF. The chain employs TRBV7-9 and TRBJ1-1; possibly TRBD1 for D (5 bases). CDR3 size: 13 residues. CDR1 is SEHNR, CDR2 FQNEAQ, per germline (reference sequence). Trimming removed 5 bases from V and 4 bases from J, with 11 bases in between. The full variable domain, completed using reference TRBV7-9 and TRBJ1-1, is DTGVSQNPRHKITKRGQNVTFRCDPISEHNRLYWYRQTLGQGPEFLTYFQNEAQLEKSRLLSDRFSAERPKGSFSTLEIQRTEQGDSAMYLCASSPGAITEAFFGQGTRLTVV.